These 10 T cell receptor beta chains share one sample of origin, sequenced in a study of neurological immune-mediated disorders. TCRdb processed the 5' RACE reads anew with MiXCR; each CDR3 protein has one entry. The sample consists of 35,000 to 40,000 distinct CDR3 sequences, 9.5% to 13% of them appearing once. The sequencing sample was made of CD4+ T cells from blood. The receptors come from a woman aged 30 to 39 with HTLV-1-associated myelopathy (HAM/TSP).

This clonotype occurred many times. This CDR3 reads CASSVQETQYF. The CDR3, as DNA: TGTGCCAGCAGTGTCCAGGAGACCCAGTACTTC. The chain is built from TRBV2 and TRBJ2-5, with no clear D. CDR1 and CDR2 (germline): SNHLY, FYNNEI. V lost 4 bases to trimming and J lost 5 bases, with 5 bases between them. CDR3 length: 11 amino acids.

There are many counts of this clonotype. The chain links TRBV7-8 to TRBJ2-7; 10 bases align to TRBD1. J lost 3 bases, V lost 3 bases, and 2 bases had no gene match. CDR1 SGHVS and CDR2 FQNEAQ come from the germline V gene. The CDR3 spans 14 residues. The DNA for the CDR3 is TGTGCCAGCAGCTTGCGGACAGGGGGCTACGAGCAGTACTTC. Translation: CASSLRTGGYEQYF.

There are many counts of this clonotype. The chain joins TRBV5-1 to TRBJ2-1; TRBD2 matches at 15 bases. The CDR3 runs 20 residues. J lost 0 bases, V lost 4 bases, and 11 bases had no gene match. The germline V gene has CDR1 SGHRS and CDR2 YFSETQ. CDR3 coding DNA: TGCGCCAGCAGCGTAACCGGGACTAGCGGGGGGCCTATCTCCTACAATGAGCAGTTCTTC. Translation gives CASSVTGTSGGPISYNEQFF.

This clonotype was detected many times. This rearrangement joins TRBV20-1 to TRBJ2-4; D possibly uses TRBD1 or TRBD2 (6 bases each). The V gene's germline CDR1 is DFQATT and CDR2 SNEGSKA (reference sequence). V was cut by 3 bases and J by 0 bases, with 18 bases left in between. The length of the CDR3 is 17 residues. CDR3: CSASLTGAPIAKNIQYF. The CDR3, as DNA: TGCAGTGCTAGTCTAACGGGGGCCCCTATAGCCAAAAACATTCAGTACTTC.

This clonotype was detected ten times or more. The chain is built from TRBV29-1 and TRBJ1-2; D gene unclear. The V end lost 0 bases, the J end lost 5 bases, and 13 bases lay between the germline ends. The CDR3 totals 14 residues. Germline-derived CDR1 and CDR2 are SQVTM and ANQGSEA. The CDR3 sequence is CSVEENKRVYGYTF. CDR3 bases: TGCAGCGTTGAAGAAAACAAGAGGGTATATGGCTACACCTTC.

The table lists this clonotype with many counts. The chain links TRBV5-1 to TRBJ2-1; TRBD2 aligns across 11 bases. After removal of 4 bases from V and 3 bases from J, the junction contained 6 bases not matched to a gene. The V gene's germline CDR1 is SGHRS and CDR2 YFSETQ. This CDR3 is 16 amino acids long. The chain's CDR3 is CASSEGTSGNYNEQFF. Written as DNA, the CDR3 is TGCGCCAGCAGCGAGGGGACTAGCGGAAACTACAATGAGCAGTTCTTC.

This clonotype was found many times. The CDR3 loop reads CASSAGTSRWPDTQYF. The CDR3 DNA reads TGTGCCAGCAGTGCCGGGACTAGCCGTTGGCCAGATACGCAGTATTTT. This chain joins TRBV6-1 and TRBJ2-3; 9 bases match TRBD2. Germline V gene data show CDR1 as MNHNS and CDR2 as SASEGT. The CDR3 is 16 residues long. J was trimmed by 4 bases and V by 4 bases; bases with no gene match: 9.

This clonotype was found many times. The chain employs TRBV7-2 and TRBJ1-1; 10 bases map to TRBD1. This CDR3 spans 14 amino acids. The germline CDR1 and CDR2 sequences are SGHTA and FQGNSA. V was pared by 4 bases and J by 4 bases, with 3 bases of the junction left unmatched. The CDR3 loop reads CASSWGTGVTEAFF. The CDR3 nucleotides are TGTGCCAGCAGCTGGGGGACAGGGGTCACTGAAGCTTTCTTT.

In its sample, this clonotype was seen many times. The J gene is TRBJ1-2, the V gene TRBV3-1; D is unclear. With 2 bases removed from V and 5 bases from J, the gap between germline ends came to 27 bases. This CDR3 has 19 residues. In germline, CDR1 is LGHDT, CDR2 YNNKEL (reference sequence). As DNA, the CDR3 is TGTGCCAGCAGCCAATTTGCCCGACGCGACCGGGCAGAGGAGTATGGCTACACCTTC. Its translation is CASSQFARRDRAEEYGYTF. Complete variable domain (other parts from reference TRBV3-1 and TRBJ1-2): DTAVSQTPKYLVTQMGNDKSIKCEQNLGHDTMYWYKQDSKKFLKIMFSYNNKELIINETVPNRFSPKSPDKAHLNLHINSLELGDSAVYFCASSQFARRDRAEEYGYTFGSGTRLTVV.

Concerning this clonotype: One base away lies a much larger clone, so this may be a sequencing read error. Here the CDR3 reads CSVWEAGELFF. The CDR3 coding sequence is TGCAGCGTCTGGGAGGCCGGGGAGCTGTTTTTT. V gene TRBV29-1 combines with J gene TRBJ2-2; the D gene is possibly TRBD2 (6 bases). V was shortened by 6 bases and J by 6 bases, with 8 bases between the two germline ends. The CDR3 has 11 residues. Looked up from germline, CDR1 is SQVTM and CDR2 is ANQGSEA.